This T cell receptor beta chain was documented in a study of metastatic and nonmetastatic thyroid tumors. Study-wide findings and caveats: Relative to benign nodules, malignant thyroid tumors were reportedly characterized by significantly elevated TCR beta diversity in blood and tumor.

For this clone: Antigen: not known.

V was clipped by 1 base and J by 3 bases; unmatched bases: 3. The length of the CDR3 is 15 residues. TCRdb re-called the PCR reads through MiXCR. The table includes over 3,500 clones, about two fifths detected once. Each patient went into thyroid surgery without having received any treatment. The chain links TRBV12-3 or TRBV12-4 to TRBJ2-1; TRBD2 agrees at 7 bases. This TCR came from a male donor with papillary thyroid cancer or a benign thyroid nodule (not recorded which). Some clones in this sample may be carry-over from other donors' samples. Material: tumor tissue. The CDR3 loop reads CASSLELADYNEQFF. The CDR3 DNA reads TGTGCCAGCAGTTTAGAGCTAGCGGACTACAATGAGCAGTTCTTC.